Following are 15 T cell receptor beta chains from one sample sequenced in a study of T-cell memory formation after mild COVID-19. Each CDR3 protein is one row after TCRdb ran MiXCR on the 5' RACE reads. The sample has 150,000 to 200,000 distinct CDR3 sequences, around a tenth seen once. Sequencing input: PBMCs or a T cell subset sorted from them (not recorded which). Receptor source: a man younger than 35 who had mild COVID-19 (a few samples of this study predate the infection). Cell type and time point are not known.

This clonotype was detected ten times or more. The chain recombines TRBV5-1 with TRBJ1-1; D is unresolved. The CDR3 covers 14 residues. V was shortened by 0 bases and J by 1 base, with 7 bases between the two germline ends. Germline assignment: CDR1 SGHRS and CDR2 YFSETQ. CDR3 in DNA: TGCGCCAGCAGCTTGGACCGGAGGAACACTGAAGCTTTCTTT. This sequence encodes CASSLDRRNTEAFF.

This chain connects TRBV2 to TRBJ1-2; a possible D gene is TRBD1 (6 bases). CDR3 length: 15 residues. With 0 bases removed from V and 0 bases from J, the gap between germline ends came to 8 bases. CDR1 and CDR2 from the germline V gene are SNHLY and FYNNEI. Here the CDR3 DNA reads TGTGCCAGCAGTGAAGCGCGACAGGCTAACTATGGCTACACCTTC. It codes for CASSEARQANYGYTF.

In the case of this clonotype: An end of the junction differs from the germline gene, which may be a read error. The V call is TRBV2, the J call TRBJ1-2; no reliable D call. CDR1 is SNHLY and CDR2 is FYNNEI in the germline V gene. The CDR3 totals 14 residues. As DNA, the CDR3 is TGTGCCAGCAGTTCAAATGCCGCAGGCTACGGCTGCACCTTC. Its translation is CASSSNAAGYGCTF.

This sequence joins TRBV20-1 and TRBJ1-2; 10 bases match TRBD1. CDR3 length: 13 amino acids. V shed 4 bases and J 8 bases; nucleotides not matched to a gene: 7. Germline values: CDR1 DFQATT, CDR2 SNEGSKA (reference sequence). The CDR3 sequence: CSAMTGGIPGYTF. CDR3 DNA: TGCAGTGCTATGACAGGGGGCATCCCCGGCTACACCTTC.

V is TRBV20-1 and J is TRBJ1-1; 8 bases align to TRBD1. Germline CDR1 is DFQATT and CDR2 is SNEGSKA (reference sequence). The CDR3 is 15 residues long. J was trimmed by 1 base and V by 3 bases; bases with no gene match: 7. The CDR3 coding sequence is TGCAGTGCTAGGAGCCCTGGACAGGGGAACACTGAAGCTTTCTTT. This gives the protein CSARSPGQGNTEAFF.

The V call is TRBV7-9, the J call TRBJ1-1; TRBD1 aligns across 7 bases. CDR3 length equals 18 residues. The junction had 11 bases not matched to a gene; V was cut back by 0 bases and J by 1 base. Germline CDR1 SEHNR, CDR2 FQNEAQ (reference sequence). CDR3 coding DNA: TGTGCCAGCAGCTTAGCGCAAGGGGGCGGAGGGAAGAACACTGAAGCTTTCTTT. Translation gives CASSLAQGGGGKNTEAFF.

This clonotype was recorded a few times. This chain joins TRBV7-2 and TRBJ2-5; no firm D call. The CDR3 has 12 amino acids. The V gene lost 2 bases and the J gene lost 5 bases, with 6 bases spanning the gap. Germline V gene data show CDR1 as SGHTA and CDR2 as FQGNSA. The CDR3 sequence: CASSLMVETQYF. In nucleotides, the CDR3 is TGTGCCAGCAGCTTAATGGTTGAGACCCAGTACTTC.

This clonotype has more than one count but fewer than ten. The rearrangement joins TRBV5-1 to TRBJ2-5; 8 nucleotides match TRBD1. Germline V gene lookup returns CDR1 SGHRS and CDR2 YFSETQ. CDR3 length: 15 amino acids. V lost 4 bases to trimming and J lost 5 bases; unmatched junction nucleotides: 10. The chain's CDR3 is CASSITGQGGETQYF. The CDR3 coding sequence is TGCGCCAGCAGCATTACAGGACAGGGTGGGGAGACCCAGTACTTC.

This clonotype has more than one count but fewer than ten. V is TRBV28 and J is TRBJ1-5; D is undetermined. Trimming pared 3 bases from V and 4 bases from J, leaving 16 bases between. Germline CDR1 and CDR2: MDHEN and SYDVKM. CDR3 length: 16 amino acids. Here the CDR3 reads CASSFASARFNQPQHF. The CDR3 nucleotides are TGTGCCAGCAGTTTCGCGTCAGCGAGGTTTAATCAGCCCCAGCATTTT. Using reference TRBV28 and TRBJ1-5 for the parts outside the CDR3, the full variable domain is DVKVTQSSRYLVKRTGEKVFLECVQDMDHENMFWYRQDPGLGLRLIYFSYDVKMKEKGDIPEGYSVSREKKERFSLILESASTNQTSMYLCASSFASARFNQPQHFGDGTRLSIL.

This clonotype was seen only a few times. The V gene is TRBV6-5, the J gene TRBJ2-7; TRBD1 might be the D (6 bases). The length of the CDR3 is 13 residues. Germline V lookup: CDR1 MNHEY, CDR2 SVGAGI. The V gene lost 2 bases and the J gene lost 6 bases, with 11 bases spanning the gap. The CDR3 coding sequence is TGTGCCAGCAGTTACCCCGGGACAAGCGAGCAGTACTTC. This translates into CASSYPGTSEQYF.

This clonotype was seen only a few times. The chain links TRBV18 to TRBJ1-1; the D gene is possibly TRBD1 (6 bases). CDR1 and CDR2 (germline): KGHSH, LQKENI. This CDR3 is built from 19 residues. Trimming removed 2 bases at V and 0 bases at J, with 22 bases between. The CDR3 DNA reads TGTGCCAGCTCACCAAGGGCAGGGGCCATAATGACCTTGAACACTGAAGCTTTCTTT. The encoded protein is CASSPRAGAIMTLNTEAFF.

The chain uses TRBV5-1 and TRBJ2-7, with 10 bases aligning to TRBD1. Germline assignment: CDR1 SGHRS and CDR2 YFSETQ. After removal of 5 bases from V and 1 base from J, the junction contained 6 bases not matched to a gene. CDR3 length equals 15 residues. Written as DNA, the CDR3 is TGCGCCAGCAGATCCGGGACAGGGGTGTCCTACGAGCAGTACTTC. It is translated as CASRSGTGVSYEQYF. The full variable domain, with the rest looked up from reference TRBV5-1 and TRBJ2-7, is KAGVTQTPRYLIKTRGQQVTLSCSPISGHRSVSWYQQTPGQGLQFLFEYFSETQRNKGNFPGRFSGRQFSNSRSEMNVSTLELGDSALYLCASRSGTGVSYEQYFGPGTRLTVT.

In this sample, this clonotype turned up a few times. The CDR3 nucleotides are TGCAGCACCAGGACTAGCGTAGAGACCCAGTACTTC. Amino acid sequence: CSTRTSVETQYF. The genes are TRBV29-1 and TRBJ2-5; 9 positions match TRBD2. The CDR3 spans 12 residues. Germline V gene sequence: CDR1 SQVTM, CDR2 ANQGSEA. V gave up 8 bases and J gave up 4 bases; unmatched junction bases: 5.

This clonotype has just a few counts. The gene calls are TRBV6-5 and TRBJ2-3, with TRBD2 matching 8 bases. V gave up 6 bases and J gave up 5 bases; unmatched junction bases: 10. Germline values: CDR1 MNHEY, CDR2 SVGAGI. The CDR3 is made up of 15 amino acids. The DNA for the CDR3 is TGTGCCAGCAGCCTCAGACGGGGGGGAGGAGATACGCAGTATTTT. It is translated as CASSLRRGGGDTQYF.

The gene calls are TRBV5-1 and TRBJ2-2; D may be TRBD1 (6 bases). The V and J ends lost 0 bases and 1 base respectively, with 13 bases between them. The CDR3 sequence is 17 residues long. The V gene's germline CDR1 is SGHRS and CDR2 YFSETQ. DNA for the CDR3: TGCGCCAGCAGCTTGGAGTTTGGGGGCCTGAACACCGGGGAGCTGTTTTTT. Amino acid sequence: CASSLEFGGLNTGELFF. The variable domain in full, completed from reference TRBV5-1 and TRBJ2-2, reads KAGVTQTPRYLIKTRGQQVTLSCSPISGHRSVSWYQQTPGQGLQFLFEYFSETQRNKGNFPGRFSGRQFSNSRSEMNVSTLELGDSALYLCASSLEFGGLNTGELFFGEGSRLTVL.